A single sample gave rise to the 3 T cell receptor beta chains below, sequenced in a study of T cell repertoires in cytomegalovirus infection. TCRdb itself ran the reads through MiXCR, one entry per CDR3 protein. The sample has 200,000 to 300,000 distinct CDR3 sequences, approximately 10% seen once. Sequencing was performed on PBMCs. The receptors here all came from a human donor in good health (CMV status not recorded). Some clones in this sample may be carry-over from other donors' samples.

This clonotype showed up many times. The rearrangement uses TRBV7-2 and TRBJ2-5; 9 bases align to TRBD2. V dropped 2 bases and J dropped 2; count of bases not matched to a gene: 6. The CDR3 loop spans 16 amino acids. Germline V CDR1 and CDR2: SGHTA, FQGNSA. CDR3 region: CASSLIVAGVQETQYF. In nucleotides, the CDR3 is TGTGCCAGCAGCTTAATTGTAGCGGGGGTGCAAGAGACCCAGTACTTC.

This clonotype was detected a few times. CDR3 loop: CASSESFRDRHNQPQHF. CDR3 DNA sequence: TGCGCCAGCAGTGAGTCGTTTAGGGACAGACATAATCAGCCCCAGCATTTT. The chain is built from TRBV10-1 and TRBJ1-5; TRBD1 matches 7 bases. Germline V gene sequence: CDR1 WNHNN, CDR2 SYGVQD (reference sequence). The length of the CDR3 is 17 residues. Germline trimming cut 0 bases from V and 4 bases from J; bases unmatched to any gene: 9.

This clonotype was counted ten times or more. V usage is TRBV7-2 and J usage is TRBJ1-6; 7 bases map to TRBD1. Germline V CDR1 and CDR2: SGHTA, FQGNSA. V was pared by 1 base and J by 5 bases, with 8 bases of the junction left unmatched. The CDR3 extends over 17 amino acids. The DNA for the CDR3 is TGTGCCAGCAGCTTAGAGGGACAGAGAGCCAATAATTCACCCCTCCACTTT. Translation: CASSLEGQRANNSPLHF. Supplemented by reference TRBV7-2 and TRBJ1-6, the full variable domain reads GAGVSQSPSNKVTEKGKDVELRCDPISGHTALYWYRQSLGQGLEFLIYFQGNSAPDKSGLPSDRFSAERTGGSVSTLTIQRTQQEDSAVYLCASSLEGQRANNSPLHFGNGTRLTVT.